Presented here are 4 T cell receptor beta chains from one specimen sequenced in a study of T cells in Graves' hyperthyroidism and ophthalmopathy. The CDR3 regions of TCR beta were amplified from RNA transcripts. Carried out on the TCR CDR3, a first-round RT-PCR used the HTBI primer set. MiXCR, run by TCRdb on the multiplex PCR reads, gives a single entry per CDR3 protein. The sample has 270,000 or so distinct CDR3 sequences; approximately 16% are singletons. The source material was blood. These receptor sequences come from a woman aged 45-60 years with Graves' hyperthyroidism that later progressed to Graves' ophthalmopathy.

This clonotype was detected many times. The CDR3 is CASILAGSGTDTQYF. The CDR3 coding sequence is TGTGCCAGCATTCTTGCGGGATCCGGCACAGATACGCAGTATTTT. V usage is TRBV6-1 and J usage is TRBJ2-3; perhaps TRBD2 as D (6 bases). Trimming took 7 bases from V and 1 from J, leaving 15 bases between them. This CDR3 region has 15 residues. CDR1 and CDR2 (germline): MNHNS, SASEGT.

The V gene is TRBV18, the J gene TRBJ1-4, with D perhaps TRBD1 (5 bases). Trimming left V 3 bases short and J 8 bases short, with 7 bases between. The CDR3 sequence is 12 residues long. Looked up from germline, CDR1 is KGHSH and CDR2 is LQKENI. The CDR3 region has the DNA TGTGCCAGCTCACCGACAGCGGAAAAACTGTTTTTT. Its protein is CASSPTAEKLFF. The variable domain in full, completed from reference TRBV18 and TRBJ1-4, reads NAGVMQNPRHLVRRRGQEARLRCSPMKGHSHVYWYRQLPEEGLKFMVYLQKENIIDESGMPKERFSAEFPKEGPSILRIQQVVRGDSAAYFCASSPTAEKLFFGSGTQLSVL.

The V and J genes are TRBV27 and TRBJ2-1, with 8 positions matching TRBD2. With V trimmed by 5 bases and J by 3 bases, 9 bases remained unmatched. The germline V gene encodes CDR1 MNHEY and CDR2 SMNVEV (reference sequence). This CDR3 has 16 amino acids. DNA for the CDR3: TGTGCCAGCAGTCGGCGTCGGGAGGGGAACTACAATGAGCAGTTCTTC. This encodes CASSRRREGNYNEQFF.

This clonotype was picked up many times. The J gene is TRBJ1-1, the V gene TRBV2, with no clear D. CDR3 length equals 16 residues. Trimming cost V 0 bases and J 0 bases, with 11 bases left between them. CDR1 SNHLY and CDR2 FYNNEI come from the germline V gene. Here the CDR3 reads CASSEAMAVLNTEAFF. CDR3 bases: TGTGCCAGCAGTGAAGCAATGGCCGTACTGAACACTGAAGCTTTCTTT.